Below, 6 T cell receptor beta chains from the same sample are listed, as sequenced in a study of blood T cell repertoires in COVID-19. The table came from immunoSEQ multiplex PCR; TCRdb's copy has only in-frame clones and leaves some out. The table shows 55,000 to 70,000 clones, with 88% occurring only once. What was sequenced was PBMCs or T cells enriched from blood (not recorded which). Source of these receptors: a woman aged 40 to 49 who had recovered from COVID-19.

This clone was seen just once. The rearrangement joins TRBV12-3 or TRBV12-4 to TRBJ1-1; D is unresolved. This CDR3 has 13 residues. The V end lost 4 bases, the J end lost 1 base, and 7 bases lay between the germline ends. CDR3 nucleotides: TGTGCCAGCAGTTCCCGGGAGAACACTGAAGCTTTCTTT. Encoded protein: CASSSRENTEAFF.

CDR3 in DNA: TGCAGCTCCCCCTCACAGGGCAAGGAGACTGGCTACACCTTC. As protein: CSSPSQGKETGYTF. V gene TRBV29-1 combines with J gene TRBJ1-2; the D gene is possibly TRBD1 (6 bases). Trimming cost V 8 bases and J 7 bases, with 23 bases left between them. This CDR3 contains 14 residues. Germline assignment: CDR1 SQVTM and CDR2 ANQGSEA.

This clone appeared a single time. The DNA for the CDR3 is TGTGCCAGCAGCGTAGGAGGAGGTAACTATGGCTACACCTTC. Protein sequence: CASSVGGGNYGYTF. The chain recombines TRBV9 with TRBJ1-2, with unresolved D. CDR1 is SGDLS, CDR2 YYNGEE, per germline. V lost 0 bases, J lost 1 base, and 7 bases lay in between. CDR3 size: 14 residues. Full variable domain (missing parts from reference TRBV9 and TRBJ1-2): DSGVTQTPKHLITATGQRVTLRCSPRSGDLSVYWYQQSLDQGLQFLIQYYNGEERAKGNILERFSAQQFPDLHSELNLSSLELGDSALYFCASSVGGGNYGYTFGSGTRLTVV.

The chain employs TRBV4-1 and TRBJ1-1; D ambiguous. Trimming took 1 base from V and 0 from J, leaving 12 bases between them. The germline V gene has CDR1 MGHRA and CDR2 YSYEKL. CDR3 size: 16 residues. In DNA form, the CDR3 reads TGCGCCAGCAGCCAAGGGGAGGGAAGCATGAACACTGAAGCTTTCTTT. Translating it yields CASSQGEGSMNTEAFF.

This chain uses TRBV14 with TRBJ1-3; TRBD1 aligns across 8 bases. Germline values: CDR1 SGHDN, CDR2 FVKESK. There are 15 residues in the CDR3. V lost 3 bases to trimming and J lost 4 bases; unmatched junction nucleotides: 5. CDR3 sequence (DNA): TGTGCCAGCAGCCACACGGACAGGGAAGGAAACACCATATATTTT. This sequence encodes CASSHTDREGNTIYF.

This clone was recorded a few times. The CDR3 nucleotides read TGTGCCAGAAGCTCACCCACAGAAACAACTAATGAAAAACTGTTTTTT. Translating gives CARSSPTETTNEKLFF. The chain links TRBV7-5 to TRBJ1-4; the table's D call of TRBD1 was not tested on the DNA. TRBV7-5 represents a pseudogene. The CDR3 loop spans 16 amino acids.